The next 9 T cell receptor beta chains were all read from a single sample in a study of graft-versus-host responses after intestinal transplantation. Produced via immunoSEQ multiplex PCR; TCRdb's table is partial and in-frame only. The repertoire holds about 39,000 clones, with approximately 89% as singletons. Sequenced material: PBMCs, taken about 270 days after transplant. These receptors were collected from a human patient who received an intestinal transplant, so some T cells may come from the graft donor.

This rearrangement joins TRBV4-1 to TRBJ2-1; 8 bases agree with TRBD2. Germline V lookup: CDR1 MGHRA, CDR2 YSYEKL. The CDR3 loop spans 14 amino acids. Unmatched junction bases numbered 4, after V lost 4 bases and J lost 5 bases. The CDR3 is CASSRAGANNEQFF. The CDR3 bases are TGCGCCAGCAGCCGAGCGGGGGCGAACAATGAGCAGTTCTTC.

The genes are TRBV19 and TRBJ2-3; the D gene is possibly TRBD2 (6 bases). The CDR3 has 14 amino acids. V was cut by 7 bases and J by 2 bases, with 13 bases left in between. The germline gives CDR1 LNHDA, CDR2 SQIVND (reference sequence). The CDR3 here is CASTTGVLTDTQYF. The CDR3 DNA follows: TGTGCCAGTACAACGGGGGTGCTCACAGATACGCAGTATTTT.

The CDR3 spells CASDLGTPNTEAFF. The CDR3 DNA reads as TGTGCCAGCGACCTCGGGACACCTAACACTGAAGCTTTCTTT. The genes are TRBV6-6 and TRBJ1-1, with D maybe TRBD1 (6 bases). Germline CDR1 and CDR2: MNHNY and SVGAGI (reference sequence). This CDR3 comprises 14 residues. V was pared by 8 bases and J by 2 bases, with 15 bases between.

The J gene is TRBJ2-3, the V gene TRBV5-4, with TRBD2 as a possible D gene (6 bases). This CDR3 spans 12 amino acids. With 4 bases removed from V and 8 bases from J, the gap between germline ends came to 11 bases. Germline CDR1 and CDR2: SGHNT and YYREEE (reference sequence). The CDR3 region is CASSPEEGTQYF. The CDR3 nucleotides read TGTGCCAGCAGCCCTGAGGAGGGTACGCAGTATTTT.

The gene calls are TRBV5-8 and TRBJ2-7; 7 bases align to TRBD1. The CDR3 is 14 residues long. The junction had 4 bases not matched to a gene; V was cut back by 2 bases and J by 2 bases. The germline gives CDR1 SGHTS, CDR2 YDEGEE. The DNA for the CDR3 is TGTGCCAGCAGCTTCGTGGGACAGCCCTACGAGCAGTACTTC. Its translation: CASSFVGQPYEQYF. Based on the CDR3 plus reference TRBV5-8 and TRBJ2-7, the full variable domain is EAGVTQSPTHLIKTRGQQATLRCSPISGHTSVYWYQQALGLGLQFLLWYDEGEERNRGNFPPRFSGRQFPNYSSELNVNALELEDSALYLCASSFVGQPYEQYFGPGTRLTVT.

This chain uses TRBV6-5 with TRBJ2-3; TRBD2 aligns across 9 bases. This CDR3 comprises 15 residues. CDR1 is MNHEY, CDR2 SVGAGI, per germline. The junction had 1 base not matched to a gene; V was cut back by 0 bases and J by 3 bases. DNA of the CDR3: TGTGCCAGCAGTTACTCGCGGGGGGGGACAGATACGCAGTATTTT. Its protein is CASSYSRGGTDTQYF.

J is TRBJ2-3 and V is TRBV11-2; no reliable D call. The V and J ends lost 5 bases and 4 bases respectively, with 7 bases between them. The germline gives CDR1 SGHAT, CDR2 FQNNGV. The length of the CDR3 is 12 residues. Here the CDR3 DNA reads TGTGCCAGCAGCCTGCAAGCAGATACGCAGTATTTT. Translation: CASSLQADTQYF. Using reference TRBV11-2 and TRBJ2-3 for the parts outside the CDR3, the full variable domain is EAGVAQSPRYKIIEKRQSVAFWCNPISGHATLYWYQQILGQGPKLLIQFQNNGVVDDSQLPKDRFSAERLKGVDSTLKIQPAKLEDSAVYLCASSLQADTQYFGPGTRLTVL.

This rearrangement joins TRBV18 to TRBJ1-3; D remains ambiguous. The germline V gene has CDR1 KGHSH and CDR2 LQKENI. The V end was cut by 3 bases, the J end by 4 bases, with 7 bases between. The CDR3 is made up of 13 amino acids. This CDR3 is CASSPDRGNTIYF. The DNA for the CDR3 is TGTGCCAGCTCACCGGATAGAGGAAACACCATATATTTT. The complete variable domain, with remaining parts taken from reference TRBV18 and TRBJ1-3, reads NAGVMQNPRHLVRRRGQEARLRCSPMKGHSHVYWYRQLPEEGLKFMVYLQKENIIDESGMPKERFSAEFPKEGPSILRIQQVVRGDSAAYFCASSPDRGNTIYFGEGSWLTVV.

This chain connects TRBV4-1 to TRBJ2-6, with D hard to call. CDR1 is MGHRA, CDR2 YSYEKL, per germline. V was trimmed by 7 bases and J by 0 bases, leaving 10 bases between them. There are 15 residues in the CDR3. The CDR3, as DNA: TGCGCCAGCACCCAGGTGAGCTCTGGGGCCAACGTCCTGACTTTC. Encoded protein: CASTQVSSGANVLTF.